These T cell receptor beta chains were read from a single sample in a study of OX40 agonist ivuxolimab in advanced cancers. Clones were sequenced by immunoSEQ multiplex PCR, and TCRdb holds only the in-frame ones, with some missing. The table shows tens of thousands of clones, with roughly 80% occurring only once. This material consisted of CD4+ or CD8+ T cells sorted from blood, taken in a trial of the OX40 agonist ivuxolimab. The receptors stem from an adult with an advanced solid tumor such as melanoma, head and neck, liver or kidney cancer. Each CDR3 is given with its conserved first and last residue. The D gene is left open where the match is weak. Not all rows give a size; the values are once, few, many and, for expanded clones, a class.

CDR3 length: 16; clone size: -; V gene: TRBV7-3; D gene: TRBD1; J gene: TRBJ2-1; CDR3 protein: CASSLLPGQAYNEQFF; CDR3 DNA: TGTGCCAGCAGCTTACTCCCGGGACAGGCCTACAATGAGCAGTTCTTC
CDR3 length: 15; clone size: -; V gene: TRBV11-3; D gene: -; J gene: TRBJ1-2; CDR3 protein: CASTSTGNFNYGYTF; CDR3 DNA: TGTGCCAGCACCTCGACGGGAAATTTTAACTATGGCTACACCTTC
CDR3 length: 12; clone size: -; V gene: TRBV6-1; D gene: TRBD2; J gene: TRBJ2-5; CDR3 protein: CASGTSRETQYF; CDR3 DNA: TGTGCCAGCGGGACTAGTAGGGAGACCCAGTACTTC
CDR3 length: 12; clone size: few; V gene: TRBV2; D gene: -; J gene: TRBJ2-5; CDR3 protein: CASSEMGETQYF; CDR3 DNA: TGTGCCAGCAGCGAGATGGGAGAGACCCAGTACTTC
CDR3 length: 14; clone size: -; V gene: TRBV19; D gene: TRBD2; J gene: TRBJ2-3; CDR3 protein: CASSILAGGDTQYF; CDR3 DNA: TGTGCCAGTAGTATCCTAGCGGGGGGAGATACGCAGTATTTT
CDR3 length: 16; clone size: few; V gene: TRBV30; D gene: -; J gene: TRBJ1-5; CDR3 protein: CAWSDPGHLSNQPQHF; CDR3 DNA: TGTGCCTGGAGTGACCCGGGACATCTTAGCAATCAGCCCCAGCATTTT
CDR3 length: 19; clone size: few; V gene: TRBV2; D gene: TRBD1; J gene: TRBJ1-4; CDR3 protein: CASSFLLGQGLSNGEKLFF; CDR3 DNA: TGTGCCAGCAGTTTTCTTCTGGGACAGGGGTTATCTAACGGTGAAAAACTGTTTTTT
CDR3 length: 12; clone size: once; V gene: TRBV29-1; D gene: -; J gene: TRBJ1-4; CDR3 protein: CSVVKQGEKLFF; CDR3 DNA: TGCAGCGTTGTGAAACAAGGCGAAAAACTGTTTTTT
CDR3 length: 16; clone size: -; V gene: TRBV7-9; D gene: TRBD2; J gene: TRBJ2-3; CDR3 protein: CASSLVTAGGTDTQYF; CDR3 DNA: TGTGCCAGCAGCTTAGTCACAGCGGGAGGCACAGATACGCAGTATTTT
CDR3 length: 13; clone size: -; V gene: TRBV6-5; D gene: -; J gene: TRBJ2-5; CDR3 protein: CASRATVEETQYF; CDR3 DNA: TGTGCCAGCAGGGCGACAGTTGAAGAGACCCAGTACTTC
CDR3 length: 13; clone size: -; V gene: TRBV5-1; D gene: -; J gene: TRBJ2-3; CDR3 protein: CASSDQAGDTQYF; CDR3 DNA: TGCGCCAGCAGCGATCAAGCGGGAGATACGCAGTATTTT
CDR3 length: 12; clone size: -; V gene: TRBV19; D gene: -; J gene: TRBJ2-2; CDR3 protein: CASNLNTGELFF; CDR3 DNA: TGTGCCAGTAATCTTAATACCGGGGAGCTGTTTTTT
CDR3 length: 13; clone size: few; V gene: TRBV6-5; D gene: -; J gene: TRBJ2-1; CDR3 protein: CASSLGTYNEQFF; CDR3 DNA: TGTGCCAGCAGTCTGGGGACCTACAATGAGCAGTTCTTC
CDR3 length: 21; clone size: -; V gene: TRBV18; D gene: TRBD2; J gene: TRBJ2-3; CDR3 protein: CASSPSLRGAASGTGTDTQYF; CDR3 DNA: TGTGCCAGCTCACCTTCCCTACGGGGGGCGGCTAGCGGGACTGGCACAGATACGCAGTATTTT